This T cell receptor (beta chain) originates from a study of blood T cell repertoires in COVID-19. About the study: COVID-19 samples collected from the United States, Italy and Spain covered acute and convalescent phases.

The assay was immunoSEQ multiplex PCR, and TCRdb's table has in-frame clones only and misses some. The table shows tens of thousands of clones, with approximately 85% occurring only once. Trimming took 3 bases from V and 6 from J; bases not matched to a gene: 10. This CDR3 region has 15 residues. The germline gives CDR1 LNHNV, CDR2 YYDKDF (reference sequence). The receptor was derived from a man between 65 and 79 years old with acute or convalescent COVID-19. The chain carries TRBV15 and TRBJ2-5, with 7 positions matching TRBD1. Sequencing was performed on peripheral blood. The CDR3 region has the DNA TGTGCCACCAGCAGGGGAAGACAGGGTAGGCAGACCCAGTACTTC. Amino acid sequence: CATSRGRQGRQTQYF.